These T cell receptor beta chains were read from a single sample in a study of identical twins. MiXCR, applied by TCRdb to the 5' RACE reads, yields one record per CDR3 protein. Among about 890,000 distinct CDR3 sequences, around an eighth were seen once, and the ten largest hold 1.5% to 2%. Another study also made use of these data, one on yellow fever vaccine responses in identical twins.

The sample was PBMCs. These receptors came from a woman between 18 and 29 years old in good health. The CDR3 runs from the conserved cysteine through the conserved F or W. A D gene is named only where the DNA matches it firmly. Only some rows state a clone size, as once, few, many or a class for expanded clones.

J,size,D,V,CDR3,DNA
TRBJ2-7,.,.,TRBV24-1,CATRGGGEWYEQYF,TGTGCCACCAGGGGAGGAGGGGAATGGTACGAGCAGTACTTC
TRBJ2-3,few,.,TRBV7-9,CASSLGATGTDTQYF,TGTGCCAGCAGTCTCGGGGCGACCGGCACAGATACGCAGTATTTT
TRBJ1-5,many,TRBD1,TRBV24-1,CATSGQGAPYSNQPQHF,TGTGCCACCTCCGGACAGGGGGCTCCATATAGCAATCAGCCCCAGCATTTT
TRBJ2-1,few,TRBD1,TRBV28,CASNPTGNNEQFF,TGTGCCAGCAACCCGACAGGGAACAATGAGCAGTTCTTC
TRBJ2-5,few,.,TRBV19,CASDPGRPGQTQYF,TGTGCCAGTGATCCGGGCAGACCTGGTCAGACCCAGTACTTC
TRBJ2-1,.,TRBD2,TRBV6-5,CASSYLGLAGVLYNEQLF,TGTGCCAGCAGTTATTTGGGACTAGCGGGAGTACTCTACAATGAGCAGCTCTTC
TRBJ2-5,.,.,TRBV18,CASSPSLFQETQYF,TGTGCCAGCTCACCTTCTTTATTCCAAGAGACCCAGTACTTC
TRBJ1-1,few,.,TRBV19,CASSIGGNTEAFF,TGTGCCAGTAGTATTGGGGGGAACACTGAAGCTTTCTTT
TRBJ2-5,few,.,TRBV12-3/TRBV12-4,CASSLADVETQYF,TGTGCCAGCAGTTTAGCGGACGTAGAGACCCAGTACTTC
TRBJ2-3,few,TRBD2,TRBV11-2,CASSLFAGGPVTDTQYF,TGTGCCAGCAGCTTATTCGCGGGGGGGCCAGTCACAGATACGCAGTATTTT
TRBJ2-5,.,TRBD2,TRBV15,CATSRGLAGEETQYF,TGTGCCACCAGCAGAGGTCTAGCGGGAGAAGAGACCCAGTACTTC
TRBJ2-1,few,.,TRBV20-1,CSARDSNRRNEQFF,TGCAGTGCTAGAGATTCAAACAGGCGGAATGAGCAGTTCTTC
TRBJ2-5,few,TRBD2,TRBV7-9,CASSHSRLAGLETQYF,TGTGCCAGCAGCCACTCACGACTAGCGGGATTAGAGACCCAGTACTTC
TRBJ1-5,.,TRBD1,TRBV12-3/TRBV12-4,CASSFAGQVNQPQHF,TGTGCCAGCAGTTTTGCCGGACAGGTTAATCAGCCCCAGCATTTT
TRBJ1-1,few,.,TRBV27,CASSLFQRGANTEAFF,TGTGCCAGCAGTTTATTTCAGCGGGGGGCGAACACTGAAGCTTTCTTT
TRBJ2-1,few,TRBD2,TRBV19,CASTVLAGTNEQFF,TGTGCCAGTACCGTCCTAGCGGGAACTAATGAGCAGTTCTTC
TRBJ2-3,.,.,TRBV10-3,CAISEPGGPDTQYF,TGTGCCATCAGTGAGCCGGGCGGGCCAGATACGCAGTATTTT
TRBJ2-2,.,.,TRBV4-1,CASSQENQNTGELFF,TGCGCCAGCAGCCAAGAAAACCAAAACACCGGGGAGCTGTTTTTT
TRBJ1-6,few,.,TRBV20-1,CSASPGTDNSPLHF,TGCAGTGCTAGCCCCGGGACGGATAATTCACCCCTCCACTTT
TRBJ2-1,.,TRBD1,TRBV7-6,CASSPGPGTGVGEQFF,TGTGCCAGCAGCCCCGGACCCGGGACAGGAGTTGGGGAGCAGTTCTTC
TRBJ2-5,many,TRBD2,TRBV3-1,CASSQDRLAGGGETQYF,TGTGCCAGCAGCCAAGATCGACTAGCGGGAGGTGGAGAGACCCAGTACTTC
TRBJ2-1,.,TRBD2,TRBV4-1,CASSQAPALAGGYNEQFF,TGCGCCAGCAGCCAAGCCCCGGCCCTAGCGGGGGGTTACAATGAGCAGTTCTTC
TRBJ2-7,.,TRBD2,TRBV24-1,CATSDRLAGEEQYF,TGTGCCACCAGTGATCGACTAGCGGGAGAAGAGCAGTACTTC
TRBJ2-7,.,.,TRBV12-3/TRBV12-4,CASSSQRRSYEQYF,TGTGCCAGCAGTTCTCAACGCCGCTCCTACGAGCAGTACTTC
TRBJ2-7,.,TRBD2,TRBV6-1,CASSEGLAAPYEQYF,TGTGCCAGCAGTGAAGGGCTAGCGGCCCCCTACGAGCAGTACTTC
TRBJ2-1,few,.,TRBV14,CASSLYGIPRRDNEQFF,TGTGCCAGCAGCCTTTATGGGATCCCCAGGAGAGACAATGAGCAGTTCTTC
TRBJ2-5,.,TRBD1,TRBV20-1,CSATWTGGLETQYF,TGCAGTGCTACCTGGACAGGGGGCTTAGAGACCCAGTACTTC
TRBJ2-5,few,.,TRBV20-1,CSAPGPSETQYF,TGCAGTGCCCCCGGTCCGTCAGAGACCCAGTACTTC
TRBJ2-1,.,.,TRBV9,CASSVAGGCEQFF,TGTGCCAGCAGCGTAGCAGGAGGGTGTGAGCAGTTCTTC
TRBJ1-2,few,.,TRBV5-1,CASTLQPGLDYGYTF,TGCGCCAGCACCCTACAACCGGGACTTGACTATGGCTACACCTTC
TRBJ1-1,.,TRBD1,TRBV7-6,CASSLRIGQGMNTEAFF,TGTGCCAGCAGCTTAAGGATAGGACAGGGAATGAACACTGAAGCTTTCTTT
TRBJ2-1,.,TRBD2,TRBV3-1,CASSQTQLAGAYNEQFF,TGTGCCAGCAGCCAAACCCAACTAGCGGGGGCGTACAATGAGCAGTTCTTC
TRBJ2-6,many,.,TRBV12-3/TRBV12-4,CAVRLGSGANVLTF,TGTGCGGTGCGGTTAGGGTCCGGGGCCAACGTCCTGACTTTC
TRBJ2-2,.,TRBD1,TRBV5-1,CASSLGGTVKNTGELFF,TGCGCCAGCAGCTTGGGAGGGACAGTTAAGAACACCGGGGAGCTGTTTTTT
TRBJ2-1,.,TRBD2,TRBV4-2,CASSQEIAGGRNEQFF,TGTGCCAGCAGCCAAGAGATAGCGGGGGGCCGCAATGAGCAGTTCTTC